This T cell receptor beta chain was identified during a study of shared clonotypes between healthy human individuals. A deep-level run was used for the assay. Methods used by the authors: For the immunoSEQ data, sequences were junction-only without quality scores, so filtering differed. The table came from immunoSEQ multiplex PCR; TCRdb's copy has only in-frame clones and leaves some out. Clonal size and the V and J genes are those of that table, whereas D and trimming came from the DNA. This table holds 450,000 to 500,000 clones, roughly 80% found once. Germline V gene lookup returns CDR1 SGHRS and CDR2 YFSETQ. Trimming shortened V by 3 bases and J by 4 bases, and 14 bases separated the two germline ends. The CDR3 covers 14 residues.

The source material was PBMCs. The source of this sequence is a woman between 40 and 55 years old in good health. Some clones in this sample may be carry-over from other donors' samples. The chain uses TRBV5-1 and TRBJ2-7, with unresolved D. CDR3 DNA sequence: TGCGCCAGCAGCTCTGTGACGGTGGGGTACGAGCAGTACTTC. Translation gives CASSSVTVGYEQYF.